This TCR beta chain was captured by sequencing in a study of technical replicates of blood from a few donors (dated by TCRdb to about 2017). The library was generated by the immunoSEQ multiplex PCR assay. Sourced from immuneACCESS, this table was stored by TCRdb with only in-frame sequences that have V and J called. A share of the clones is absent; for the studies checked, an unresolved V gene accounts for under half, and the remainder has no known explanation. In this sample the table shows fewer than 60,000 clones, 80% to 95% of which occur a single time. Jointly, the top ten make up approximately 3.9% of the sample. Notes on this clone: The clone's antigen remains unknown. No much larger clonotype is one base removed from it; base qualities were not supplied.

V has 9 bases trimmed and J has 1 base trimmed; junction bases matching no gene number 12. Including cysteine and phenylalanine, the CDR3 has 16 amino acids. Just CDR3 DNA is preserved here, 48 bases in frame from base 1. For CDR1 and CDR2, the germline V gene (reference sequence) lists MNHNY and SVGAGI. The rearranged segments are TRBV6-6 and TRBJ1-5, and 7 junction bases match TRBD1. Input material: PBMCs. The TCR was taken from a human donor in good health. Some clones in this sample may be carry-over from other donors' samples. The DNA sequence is TGTGCCAGTCCGGATTCCGGGACAGAGAGCAATCAGCCCCAGCATTTT. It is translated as CASPDSGTESNQPQHF.